The text below deals with one T cell receptor beta chain. Per germline, CDR1 LGHNA and CDR2 YSLEER. V dropped 0 bases and J dropped 5 bases, with 13 bases sitting between them. The CDR3 is 15 residues long. This sample stems from a study of blood T cell repertoires in COVID-19. The overall study: Sites across the United States, Italy and Spain contributed samples from acute and convalescent COVID-19.

The repertoire was sequenced with immunoSEQ multiplex PCR; TCRdb's copy has only in-frame clones and lacks some. The sample lists roughly 130,000 clones, roughly 80% occurring once. The sequence was collected from an elderly woman with acute or convalescent COVID-19. The rearrangement joins TRBV4-3 to TRBJ1-1; weak D call: TRBD1 (5 bases). Material: peripheral blood. The CDR3: CASSQEVWGRTEAFF. The CDR3 DNA is TGCGCCAGCAGCCAAGAAGTATGGGGGAGGACTGAAGCTTTCTTT.